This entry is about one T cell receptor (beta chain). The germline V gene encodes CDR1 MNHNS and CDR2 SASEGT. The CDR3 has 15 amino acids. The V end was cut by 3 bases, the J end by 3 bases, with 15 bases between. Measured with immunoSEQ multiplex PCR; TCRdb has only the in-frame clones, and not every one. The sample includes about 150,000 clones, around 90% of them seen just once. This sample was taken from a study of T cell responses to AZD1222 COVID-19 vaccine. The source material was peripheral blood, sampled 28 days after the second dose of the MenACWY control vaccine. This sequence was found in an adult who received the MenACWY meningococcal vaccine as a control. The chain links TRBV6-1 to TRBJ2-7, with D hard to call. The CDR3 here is CASSDSLGTVYEQYF. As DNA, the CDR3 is TGTGCCAGCAGTGATTCTCTGGGAACGGTCTACGAGCAGTACTTC.